Shown below are 18 T cell receptor beta chains from a single sample sequenced in a study of cytomegalovirus exposure and HLA in healthy donors. PCR used 60 Vbeta primers and 13 Jbeta primers. The data were produced by immunoSEQ multiplex PCR, yet TCRdb's version contains in-frame clones alone and is incomplete. Here the sample spans approximately 140,000 clones, more than 60% being singletons. Sequenced input: PBMCs. These receptors originate from a woman in her forties or fifties in good health and CMV-seropositive.

The rearrangement uses TRBV30 and TRBJ2-2; D may be TRBD2 (6 bases). CDR1 GTSNPN and CDR2 SVGIG come from the germline V gene (reference sequence). V lost 4 bases and J 5 bases, leaving 8 bases between the germline ends. This CDR3 region has 12 residues. The CDR3 reads CAWNRGTGELFF. CDR3 nucleotide sequence: TGTGCCTGGAATCGGGGGACCGGGGAGCTGTTTTTT.

The gene calls are TRBV9 and TRBJ2-3, with 10 bases identical to TRBD2. Per the germline V gene, CDR1 is SGDLS and CDR2 is YYNGEE. This CDR3 has 18 residues. V dropped 0 bases and J dropped 0; count of bases not matched to a gene: 7. CDR3 sequence (DNA): TGTGCCAGCAGCGTAGTGGTTAGCGGGGGGCGGAGCACAGATACGCAGTATTTT. The encoded protein is CASSVVVSGGRSTDTQYF.

The gene calls are TRBV7-8 and TRBJ2-3, with 10 bases identical to TRBD2. V dropped 1 base and J dropped 8; count of bases not matched to a gene: 9. The CDR3 loop spans 16 amino acids. Germline assignment: CDR1 SGHVS and CDR2 FQNEAQ. The CDR3 sequence is CASSLGTGTSVATQYF. For the CDR3, the DNA is TGTGCCAGCAGCTTAGGGACCGGGACTAGCGTAGCTACGCAGTATTTT.

The chain has TRBV10-3 and TRBJ2-7; D gene ambiguous. The germline V gene encodes CDR1 ENHRY and CDR2 SYGVKD. The CDR3 is 14 residues long. V lost 2 bases to trimming and J lost 0 bases, with 8 bases between them. The CDR3 sequence: CAISEDKSSYEQYF. CDR3 sequence (DNA): TGTGCCATCAGTGAGGACAAGTCCTCCTACGAGCAGTACTTC.

J is TRBJ1-5 and V is TRBV5-5; 7 bases are shared with TRBD1. CDR1 SGHKS and CDR2 YYEKEE come from the germline V gene (reference sequence). J was trimmed by 6 bases and V by 0 bases; bases with no gene match: 3. This CDR3 region has 14 residues. The CDR3 region is CASSLAQGGQPQHF. As DNA, the CDR3 is TGTGCCAGCAGCTTGGCCCAGGGGGGTCAGCCCCAGCATTTT.

This sequence joins TRBV6-5 and TRBJ1-1; D call uncertain. The germline V gene encodes CDR1 MNHEY and CDR2 SVGAGI. This CDR3 is 13 amino acids long. Between the trimmed V and J ends, which lost 2 bases and 1 base, there was a span of 5 bases. The CDR3 DNA sequence: TGTGCCAGCAGTTACGGCTGGAACACTGAAGCTTTCTTT. It encodes CASSYGWNTEAFF.

This rearrangement joins TRBV6-5 to TRBJ1-6; D is uncertain. CDR1 and CDR2 (germline): MNHEY, SVGAGI. The CDR3 contains 14 residues. V gave up 10 bases and J gave up 0 bases, with 10 bases separating them. In DNA, the CDR3 is TGTGCCACCCGACGGAGCTCCTATAATTCACCCCTCCACTTT. This encodes CATRRSSYNSPLHF.

CDR3 bases: TGTGCCATCGGTTATAGCACTGCGGGAAGGCAAGAGACCCAGTACTTC. Translated: CAIGYSTAGRQETQYF. The V gene is TRBV10-3, the J gene TRBJ2-5, with a possible D match to TRBD2 (6 bases). Germline CDR1 reads ENHRY; CDR2 reads SYGVKD. The CDR3 consists of 16 residues. V was pared by 8 bases and J by 2 bases, with 21 bases between.

The J gene is TRBJ1-2, the V gene TRBV7-8; D is undetermined. Germline V lookup: CDR1 SGHVS, CDR2 FQNEAQ. V shed 3 bases and J shed 3 bases, with 14 bases lying between them. The CDR3 runs 15 residues. CDR3 DNA sequence: TGTGCCAGCAGCTTCTCCGAAGCGGGGTACTATGGCTACACCTTC. The encoded protein is CASSFSEAGYYGYTF.

There are a few counts of this clone. The chain combines TRBV5-6 with TRBJ2-5, with D perhaps TRBD2 (5 bases). The CDR3 has 15 amino acids. Germline loops: CDR1 SGHDT, CDR2 YYEEEE. Trimming pared 4 bases from V and 1 base from J, leaving 14 bases between. The CDR3 bases are TGTGCCAGCAGCGTCTTATCCCGGGGCCAAGAGACCCAGTACTTC. Translated, it gives CASSVLSRGQETQYF.

This clone was seen only a few times. The CDR3, as DNA: TGTGCCAGCTCCGCTGAGGACAGCGCCTCAAATCAGCCCCAGCATTTT. Amino acids: CASSAEDSASNQPQHF. The chain is built from TRBV28 and TRBJ1-5; weak D call: TRBD1 (6 bases). Looked up from germline, CDR1 is MDHEN and CDR2 is SYDVKM. Deletions cut 8 bases from V and 4 bases from J, with 21 bases between. The CDR3 contains 16 residues.

In DNA, the CDR3 is TGTGCCAGCAGCCCGGGACAGCCAGCCTACGAGCAGTACTTC. Its translation is CASSPGQPAYEQYF. The chain carries TRBV9 and TRBJ2-7; 7 nucleotides match TRBD1. The CDR3 has 14 residues. The V gene's germline CDR1 is SGDLS and CDR2 YYNGEE. The ends lost 4 bases at V and 2 bases at J; junction bases unmatched: 6. The full variable domain, its missing parts supplied by reference TRBV9 and TRBJ2-7, is DSGVTQTPKHLITATGQRVTLRCSPRSGDLSVYWYQQSLDQGLQFLIQYYNGEERAKGNILERFSAQQFPDLHSELNLSSLELGDSALYFCASSPGQPAYEQYFGPGTRLTVT.

The chain couples TRBV9 to TRBJ2-5; TRBD2 aligns across 8 bases. Near its end, the DNA agrees better with TRBJ2-7, so the J call may be wrong. The germline V gene encodes CDR1 SGDLS and CDR2 YYNGEE. The CDR3 contains 13 residues. This chain's CDR3 is CASSASGYYEQYF. The CDR3 DNA follows: TGTGCCAGCAGCGCTAGCGGGTACTACGAGCAGTACTTC.

CDR3 sequence (DNA): TGCGCCAGCAGTAAGGGACTAGCGGGGGGGGACCTCCTGTACTTC. Translation: CASSKGLAGGDLLYF. The chain is built from TRBV5-1 and TRBJ2-7; 16 nucleotides agree with TRBD2. The CDR3 has 15 residues. Losses at the gene ends were 5 bases for V and 12 bases for J; bases not matched to a gene: 11. The germline gives CDR1 SGHRS, CDR2 YFSETQ.

The gene calls are TRBV18 and TRBJ1-5; D might be TRBD1 (5 bases). CDR3 length: 16 residues. The germline V and J ends were trimmed by 4 bases and 0 bases, with 13 bases remaining between them. Looked up from germline, CDR1 is KGHSH and CDR2 is LQKENI. As DNA, the CDR3 is TGTGCCAGCTCACGACGACAGACAGATAGCAATCAGCCCCAGCATTTT. Translation: CASSRRQTDSNQPQHF.

In this sample, this clone turned up a few times. The V gene is TRBV7-9, the J gene TRBJ2-7, with TRBD1 identical over 12 bases. This CDR3 has 16 residues. Unmatched junction bases numbered 8, after V lost 3 bases and J lost 5 bases. The germline V gene has CDR1 SEHNR and CDR2 FQNEAQ (reference sequence). The CDR3 DNA reads as TGTGCCAGCAGCTTCTCCTCCGGGACAGGGGGCAACGAGCAGTACTTC. This codes for CASSFSSGTGGNEQYF.

The gene calls are TRBV7-9 and TRBJ2-7; a weak D match, TRBD2 (5 bases). Trimming left V 5 bases short and J 0 bases short, with 14 bases between. This CDR3 comprises 15 residues. Germline V gene lookup returns CDR1 SEHNR and CDR2 FQNEAQ (reference sequence). Here the CDR3 reads CASSRGDRSSYEQYF. The CDR3 DNA sequence: TGTGCCAGCAGCCGGGGTGATAGAAGCTCCTACGAGCAGTACTTC.

This clone was detected once. The genes are TRBV5-1 and TRBJ2-2, with D possibly TRBD2 on 6 matching bases. Germline loops: CDR1 SGHRS, CDR2 YFSETQ. CDR3 length: 18 residues. Trimming took 4 bases from V and 1 from J, leaving 20 bases between them. Here the CDR3 reads CASSLSRSAGLNTGELFF. The DNA of the CDR3 is TGCGCCAGCAGCCTGTCACGGTCGGCGGGGCTGAACACCGGGGAGCTGTTTTTT.